This paragraph reports one T cell receptor beta chain. Each CDR3 protein is one row after TCRdb ran MiXCR on the RT-PCR reads. This repertoire shows around 600,000 distinct CDR3 sequences, 11% found once; its top ten account for roughly 11%. This sample is part of a study of response to subunit inactivated influenza vaccine. The CDR3 runs to 16 residues. Trimming took 6 bases from V and 2 from J; bases not matched to a gene: 6. Germline CDR1 ENHRY, CDR2 SYGVKD. This sample was shared with a second study, whose subject was T cells expressing NK-cell markers. That paper notes: Libraries used 5'RACE template switching adding universal primer site and UMIs. Seven donors tested HCMV-seropositive and one tested seronegative among the eight sequenced.

The clonotype comes from a man aged 45-65 years who received an inactivated influenza vaccine. This chain uses TRBV10-3 with TRBJ2-1, with TRBD2 matching 11 bases. The sequenced sample was PBMCs from blood, obtained on the day of vaccination. This CDR3 reads CAISAGTSGTYNEQFF. In DNA form, the CDR3 reads TGTGCCATCAGCGCTGGGACTAGCGGCACCTACAATGAGCAGTTCTTC.